This passage covers 14 T cell receptor beta chains from one sample sequenced in a study of T-cell memory formation after mild COVID-19. In TCRdb, the 5' RACE reads were re-called with MiXCR into one record per CDR3 protein. Among roughly 510,000 distinct CDR3 sequences listed, 15% to 20% were seen once. The sample was PBMCs or a T cell subset sorted from them (not recorded which). These receptors were taken from an adult woman who had mild COVID-19 (a few samples of this study predate the infection). Cell type and time point are not known.

This clonotype appeared many times. This chain links TRBV7-3 with TRBJ2-3, with D perhaps given as TRBD1 or TRBD2 (6 bases each). V was pared by 0 bases and J by 1 base, with 8 bases between. Germline-derived CDR1 and CDR2 are SGHTA and FQGTGA. This CDR3 is 15 amino acids long. The CDR3 DNA is TGTGCCAGCAGCTTAACCGGGGGCGGCACAGATACGCAGTATTTT. Translated: CASSLTGGGTDTQYF.

This clonotype was observed a handful of times. The chain carries TRBV5-8 and TRBJ2-7; no firm D call. Per the germline V gene, CDR1 is SGHTS and CDR2 is YDEGEE. The CDR3 runs 14 residues. V was shortened by 1 base and J by 0 bases, with 8 bases between the two germline ends. CDR3 sequence: CASSLSQSSYEQYF. CDR3 DNA: TGTGCCAGCAGCTTGTCCCAGAGCTCCTACGAGCAGTACTTC.

The CDR3 DNA reads as TGTGCCAGCAGTGAATCGGACAGGGGCGTGAATGGCTACACCTTC. The encoded protein is CASSESDRGVNGYTF. This chain links TRBV25-1 with TRBJ1-2; TRBD1 aligns across 9 bases. The V and J ends lost 1 base and 6 bases, in that order; junction bases with no gene match: 6. Germline CDR1 and CDR2: MGHDK and SYGVNS. The CDR3 has 15 residues.

The chain is built from TRBV20-1 and TRBJ1-1; 9 positions match TRBD1. The CDR3 is 13 residues long. V dropped 6 bases and J dropped 1; count of bases not matched to a gene: 3. The V gene's germline CDR1 is DFQATT and CDR2 SNEGSKA (reference sequence). For the CDR3, the DNA is TGCAGTGCGTCGGGACAGGGGAACACTGAAGCTTTCTTT. Its translation: CSASGQGNTEAFF.

This clonotype was seen a few times. This chain joins TRBV5-6 and TRBJ2-5; the D is unclear. CDR1 SGHDT and CDR2 YYEEEE come from the germline V gene. V shed 0 bases and J shed 4 bases, with 10 bases lying between them. The CDR3 has 14 residues. CDR3 nucleotides: TGTGCCAGCAGCTTGGTAGGGTTAGCAGAGACCCAGTACTTC. The encoded protein is CASSLVGLAETQYF.

The rearrangement joins TRBV18 to TRBJ2-2; the D is unclear. V lost 3 bases and J lost 1, with 9 bases in between. Germline V gene data show CDR1 as KGHSH and CDR2 as LQKENI. The CDR3 loop spans 15 amino acids. CDR3 nucleotide sequence: TGTGCCAGCTCACCCGACATTGTGAACACCGGGGAGCTGTTTTTT. Amino acids: CASSPDIVNTGELFF.

This clonotype was seen more than once but under ten times. V gene TRBV29-1 combines with J gene TRBJ2-3; 9 bases are shared with TRBD2. The V segment lost 5 bases and the J segment 2 bases; nucleotides outside the gene matches: 8. This CDR3 is 15 amino acids long. Germline V lookup: CDR1 SQVTM, CDR2 ANQGSEA. CDR3 sequence: CSVSGLAGPTDTQYF. The DNA of the CDR3 is TGCAGCGTTTCGGGGCTAGCGGGACCCACAGATACGCAGTATTTT.

The rearrangement links TRBV4-2 to TRBJ2-1; 10 bases match TRBD2. The length of the CDR3 is 14 residues. The ends lost 5 bases at V and 9 bases at J; junction bases unmatched: 7. CDR1 is LGHNA and CDR2 is YNFKEQ in the germline V gene. This CDR3 is CASSAGTSAFEQFF. For the CDR3, the DNA is TGTGCCAGCAGCGCCGGGACTAGCGCGTTTGAGCAGTTCTTC.

The CDR3 here is CASSIGDTYSNQPQHF. In nucleotides, the CDR3 is TGTGCCAGTAGTATAGGGGACACCTATAGCAATCAGCCCCAGCATTTT. The chain couples TRBV19 to TRBJ1-5; a weak D match, TRBD1 (6 bases). V shed 1 base and J shed 0 bases, with 10 bases lying between them. Germline assignment: CDR1 LNHDA and CDR2 SQIVND (reference sequence). CDR3 length: 16 residues.

This chain connects TRBV20-1 to TRBJ2-6; D is tentatively TRBD1 or TRBD2 (5 bases each). The CDR3 runs to 18 residues. The ends were cut back, 0 bases at V and 0 bases at J, with 15 bases in the middle. CDR1 DFQATT and CDR2 SNEGSKA come from the germline V gene (reference sequence). The CDR3 loop reads CSARDTGRWGSGANVLTF. As DNA, the CDR3 is TGCAGTGCTAGAGATACGGGACGGTGGGGCTCTGGGGCCAACGTCCTGACTTTC.

J is TRBJ1-2 and V is TRBV14; D not resolved. This CDR3 is 16 amino acids long. The V end lost 1 base, the J end lost 8 bases, and 20 bases lay between the germline ends. The germline gives CDR1 SGHDN, CDR2 FVKESK. The CDR3 region has the DNA TGTGCCAGCAGCCAAGTCCCCTCTTTCGGGGTAGGAGGCTACACCTTC. It is translated as CASSQVPSFGVGGYTF.

This clonotype was detected a few times. The CDR3 coding sequence is TGTGCCACCAGAGGGACAGGGACTTACAATGAGCAGTTCTTC. Its protein product is CATRGTGTYNEQFF. This chain uses TRBV24-1 with TRBJ2-1; 9 bases are shared with TRBD1. The J segment lost 4 bases and the V segment lost 7 bases, leaving 4 bases of the junction unmatched. The germline gives CDR1 KGHDR, CDR2 SFDVKD. The CDR3 spans 14 residues.

V usage is TRBV19 and J usage is TRBJ1-5; D gene ambiguous. The CDR3 has 12 residues. Trimming took off 3 bases at V and 7 bases at J, with 7 bases between the two ends. The germline V gene has CDR1 LNHDA and CDR2 SQIVND (reference sequence). For the CDR3, the DNA is TGTGCCAGTAGTATCGGGTTCCAGCCCCAGCATTTT. Protein product: CASSIGFQPQHF. Full variable domain (outside the CDR3, taken from reference TRBV19 and TRBJ1-5): DGGITQSPKYLFRKEGQNVTLSCEQNLNHDAMYWYRQDPGQGLRLIYYSQIVNDFQKGDIAEGYSVSREKKESFPLTVTSAQKNPTAFYLCASSIGFQPQHFGDGTRLSIL.

CDR3 region: CASSQSRVRQGHTEAFF. In DNA form, the CDR3 reads TGTGCCAGCAGCCAATCGAGGGTGAGGCAGGGTCACACTGAAGCTTTCTTT. This chain links TRBV16 with TRBJ1-1; D is possibly TRBD1 (5 bases). CDR3 size: 17 residues. The V end was cut by 0 bases, the J end by 3 bases, with 17 bases between. Germline-derived CDR1 and CDR2 are KGHSY and FQNENV. Full variable domain (remainder filled in from reference TRBV16 and TRBJ1-1): GEEVAQTPKHLVRGEGQKAKLYCAPIKGHSYVFWYQQVLKNEFKFLISFQNENVFDETGMPKERFSAKCLPNSPCSLEIQATKLEDSAVYFCASSQSRVRQGHTEAFFGQGTRLTVV.